A selection of T cell receptor beta chains follows, all from one sample in a study of blood T cell repertoires in COVID-19. Here immunoSEQ multiplex PCR was the method, and the copy in TCRdb shows in-frame clones only, minus some. The table includes about 230,000 clones, roughly 86% detected once. Sequencing used PBMCs or T cells enriched from blood (not recorded which). Receptors originate from a woman aged 25 to 45 with acute COVID-19. CDR3s leave out the opening cysteine and the closing phenylalanine or tryptophan.

>TRBV6-2/TRBV6-3|TRBJ1-5
ASSYFNNQPQH
>TRBV10-1|TRBJ1-1
ASSEGATEAF
>TRBV19|TRBJ2-1
ASSIGQGLIEQF
>TRBV4-3|TRBJ1-1
ASSQDLLGAGTEAF
>TRBV6-5|TRBJ2-3
ASSREITSTDTQY
>TRBV19|TRBJ1-2
ASSPQESYGYT
>TRBV28|TRBJ1-6
ASSLRLEGYSPLH
>TRBV27|TRBJ2-5
ASSLIGGGSSQY
>TRBV18|TRBJ1-5
ASSPRTGNDPYQPQH
>TRBV7-9|TRBJ2-7
ASSFSVQGSHEQY
>TRBV6-4|TRBJ1-2
ASSDTNAYGYT
>TRBV6-2/TRBV6-3|TRBJ1-4
ASSYGTGYEKLF
>TRBV5-4|TRBJ1-6
ASSLETGYSPLH
>TRBV25-1|TRBJ1-6
ASSEYGTGFSPLH
>TRBV27|TRBJ1-2
AVRQGARGYT
>TRBV11-2|TRBJ1-1
ASSSQWAANTEAF
>TRBV6-5|TRBJ1-4
ASSREWTNEKLF
>TRBV25-1|TRBJ2-3
ASSPLGQGGDTQY
>TRBV5-6|TRBJ1-4
ASSLWRGKLF
>TRBV9|TRBJ2-1
ASSARSRDSRYNEQF
>TRBV9|TRBJ1-6
ASSDDRGWGSPLH
>TRBV7-3|TRBJ2-1
ASSPGLIHNEQF
>TRBV28|TRBJ1-6
ASSFQGWSYNSPLH
>TRBV27|TRBJ1-1
ASRLWTGGDTEAF
>TRBV3-1/TRBV3-2|TRBJ2-5
ASSLLLAGGALVH
>TRBV25-1|TRBJ1-1
ASSGQVYQAF
>TRBV10-2|TRBJ1-6
ASTLAGTSGDSPLH
>TRBV2|TRBJ1-2
ASSLGLEYGYT